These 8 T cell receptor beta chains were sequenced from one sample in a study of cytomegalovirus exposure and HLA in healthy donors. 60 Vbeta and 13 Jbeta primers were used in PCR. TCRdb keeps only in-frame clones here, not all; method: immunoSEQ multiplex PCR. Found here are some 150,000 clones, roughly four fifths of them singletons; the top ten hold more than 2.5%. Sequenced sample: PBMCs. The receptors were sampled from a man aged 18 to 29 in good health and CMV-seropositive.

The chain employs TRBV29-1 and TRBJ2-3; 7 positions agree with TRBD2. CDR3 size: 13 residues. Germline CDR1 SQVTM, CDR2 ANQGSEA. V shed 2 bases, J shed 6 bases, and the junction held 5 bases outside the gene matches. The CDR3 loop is CSVEWGGADTQYF. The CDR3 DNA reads TGCAGCGTTGAATGGGGGGGAGCCGATACGCAGTATTTT.

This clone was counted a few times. CDR3 nucleotide sequence: TGTGCCTGCCTAATGAGATCATCAAACGTCCTGACTTTC. It is translated as CACLMRSSNVLTF. The genes are TRBV30 and TRBJ2-6; no clear D. Germline V gives CDR1 GTSNPN, CDR2 SVGIG (reference sequence). Trimming shortened V by 6 bases and J by 10 bases, and 16 bases separated the two germline ends. The CDR3 runs to 13 residues. The full variable domain, its missing parts supplied by reference TRBV30 and TRBJ2-6, is SQTIHQWPATLVQPVGSPLSLECTVEGTSNPNLYWYRQAAGRGLQLLFYSVGIGQISSEVPQNLSASRPQDRQFILSSKKLLLSDSGFYLCACLMRSSNVLTFGAGSRLTVL.

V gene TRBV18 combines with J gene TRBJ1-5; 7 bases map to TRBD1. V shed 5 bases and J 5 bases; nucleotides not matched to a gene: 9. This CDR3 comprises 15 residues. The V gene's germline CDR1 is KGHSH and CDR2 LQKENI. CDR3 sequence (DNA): TGTGCCAGCTCAGCGAGGGACAGTACCTATCAGCCCCAGCATTTT. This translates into CASSARDSTYQPQHF.

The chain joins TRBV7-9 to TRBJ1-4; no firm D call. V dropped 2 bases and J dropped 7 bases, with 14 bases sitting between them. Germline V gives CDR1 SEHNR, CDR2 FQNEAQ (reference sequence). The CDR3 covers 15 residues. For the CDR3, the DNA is TGTGCCAGCAGCTTACCCCTAGACCTTTCTGAAAAACTGTTTTTT. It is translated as CASSLPLDLSEKLFF.

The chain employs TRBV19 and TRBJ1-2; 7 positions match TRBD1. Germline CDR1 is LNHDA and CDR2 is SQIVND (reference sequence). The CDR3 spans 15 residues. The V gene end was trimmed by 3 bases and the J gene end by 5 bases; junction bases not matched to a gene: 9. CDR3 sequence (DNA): TGTGCCAGTAGTATGGGACAGCCCATTGATTATGGCTACACCTTC. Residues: CASSMGQPIDYGYTF.

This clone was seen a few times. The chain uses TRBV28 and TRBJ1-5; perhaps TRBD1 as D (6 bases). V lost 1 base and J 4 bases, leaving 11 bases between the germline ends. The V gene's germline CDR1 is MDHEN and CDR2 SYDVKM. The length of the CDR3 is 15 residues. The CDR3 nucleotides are TGTGCCAGCAGTTTATTGGGGGGGCGGAATCAGCCCCAGCATTTT. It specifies CASSLLGGRNQPQHF.

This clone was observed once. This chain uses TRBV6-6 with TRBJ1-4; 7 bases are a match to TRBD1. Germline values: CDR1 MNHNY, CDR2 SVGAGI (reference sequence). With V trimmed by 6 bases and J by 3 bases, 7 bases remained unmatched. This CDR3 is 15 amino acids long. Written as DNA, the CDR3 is TGTGCCAGCAGAGATGACAGGGTATCTAATGAAAAACTGTTTTTT. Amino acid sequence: CASRDDRVSNEKLFF.

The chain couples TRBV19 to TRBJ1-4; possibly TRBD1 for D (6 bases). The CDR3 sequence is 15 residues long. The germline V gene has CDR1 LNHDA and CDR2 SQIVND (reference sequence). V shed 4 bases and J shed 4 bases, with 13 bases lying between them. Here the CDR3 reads CASSTSGQHNEKLFF. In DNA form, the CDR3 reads TGTGCCAGTAGTACTAGTGGACAGCATAATGAAAAACTGTTTTTT.